Following are 21 T cell receptor beta chains from one sample sequenced in a study of shared clonotypes between healthy human individuals. Data came from immunoSEQ multiplex PCR; TCRdb stores just in-frame clones and leaves some out. The table shows about 1,900,000 clones, with over 85% occurring only once. The naive CD8 subset, CD45RO-negative cells positively selected for CCR7, excluded terminally differentiated effector memory CD45RA+ cells. The sample was naive CD8+ T cells sorted from blood. The receptors derive from a man aged 18 to 30 in good health.

V gene TRBV27 combines with J gene TRBJ1-1; D remains ambiguous. The CDR3 has 13 amino acids. V lost 6 bases and J lost 7, with 15 bases in between. From germline, CDR1 is MNHEY and CDR2 SMNVEV (reference sequence). As DNA, the CDR3 is TGTGCCAGCAGGCGCCCCTCCGGGGTTGAAGCTTTCTTT. It yields the protein CASRRPSGVEAFF.

V is TRBV27 and J is TRBJ1-2; 7 nucleotides match TRBD1. V shed 6 bases and J 6 bases; nucleotides not matched to a gene: 7. Looked up from germline, CDR1 is MNHEY and CDR2 is SMNVEV (reference sequence). There are 13 residues in the CDR3. CDR3: CASRGGGANGYTF. The DNA for the CDR3 is TGTGCCAGCAGGGGAGGGGGCGCGAATGGCTACACCTTC.

This CDR3 is CASSLVLEGRGTYEQYF. CDR3 coding DNA: TGTGCCAGCAGTTTAGTCCTCGAGGGGCGCGGGACCTACGAGCAGTACTTC. The rearrangement joins TRBV28 to TRBJ2-7; TRBD2 might be the D (6 bases). Germline CDR1 MDHEN, CDR2 SYDVKM. Trimming took 2 bases from V and 2 from J, leaving 19 bases between them. There are 17 residues in the CDR3.

The chain has TRBV19 and TRBJ2-7; D unclear. The germline V and J ends were trimmed by 4 bases and 5 bases, with 3 bases remaining between them. The CDR3 length is 10 residues. Germline V gene data show CDR1 as LNHDA and CDR2 as SQIVND (reference sequence). This CDR3 is CASSTDEQYF. The CDR3 DNA reads TGTGCCAGTAGTACCGACGAGCAGTACTTC.

The gene calls are TRBV7-9 and TRBJ2-7, with TRBD2 matching 9 bases. With 1 base clipped from V and 2 bases from J, the junction kept 3 bases outside the gene matches. Germline assignment: CDR1 SEHNR and CDR2 FQNEAQ (reference sequence). The CDR3 runs 15 residues. CDR3 protein: CASSLGSGSPYEQYF. CDR3 in DNA: TGTGCCAGCAGCTTAGGTAGCGGGAGTCCCTACGAGCAGTACTTC.

V usage is TRBV19 and J usage is TRBJ1-1; tentative D call: TRBD1 (5 bases). V lost 5 bases and J 5 bases, leaving 6 bases between the germline ends. The CDR3 is made up of 11 amino acids. Germline V gene sequence: CDR1 LNHDA, CDR2 SQIVND (reference sequence). Written as DNA, the CDR3 is TGTGCCAGTAGTTCAGGGACTGAAGCTTTCTTT. Amino acid sequence: CASSSGTEAFF.

The rearrangement joins TRBV27 to TRBJ2-7; 11 nucleotides match TRBD1. Germline lookup yields CDR1 MNHEY and CDR2 SMNVEV (reference sequence). Trimming at V came to 9 bases and at J to 3 bases, leaving 4 bases not matched to a gene. CDR3 length: 13 residues. CDR3 amino acids: CASGQGAFYEQYF. CDR3 nucleotide sequence: TGTGCCAGTGGACAGGGGGCTTTCTACGAGCAGTACTTC.

The DNA for the CDR3 is TGTGCCAGTAGTATTTTGGGAATTGATCAGCCCCAGCATTTT. Protein product: CASSILGIDQPQHF. This chain joins TRBV19 and TRBJ1-5; unclear D gene. The CDR3 extends over 14 amino acids. Trimming shortened V by 3 bases and J by 5 bases, and 11 bases separated the two germline ends. Germline CDR1 LNHDA, CDR2 SQIVND (reference sequence).

V and J are TRBV5-8 and TRBJ2-4, with D perhaps matching TRBD1 or TRBD2 (7 bases each). CDR3 length: 16 amino acids. V was trimmed by 3 bases and J by 2 bases, leaving 15 bases between them. CDR1 is SGHTS, CDR2 YDEGEE, per germline. The CDR3 coding sequence is TGTGCCAGCAGCTACGACAGGGAGGGAACCAAAAACATTCAGTACTTC. Its translation is CASSYDREGTKNIQYF.

As concerns this clone: The same CDR3 can be traced to other DNA sequences in this sample. The rearrangement uses TRBV11-2 and TRBJ2-1, with D perhaps TRBD1 (5 bases). Germline lookup yields CDR1 SGHAT and CDR2 FQNNGV. The germline V and J ends were trimmed by 3 bases and 0 bases, with 12 bases remaining between them. The CDR3 runs 16 residues. DNA for the CDR3: TGTGCCAGCAGCTTGAGAAGGGGAAGCTCCTACAATGAGCAGTTCTTC. Its translation: CASSLRRGSSYNEQFF.

The chain joins TRBV30 to TRBJ2-1; a weak D match, TRBD2 (7 bases). V gave up 0 bases and J gave up 1 base, with 13 bases separating them. The length of the CDR3 is 16 residues. The V gene's germline CDR1 is GTSNPN and CDR2 SVGIG (reference sequence). CDR3 sequence: CAWSVSGGASYNEQFF. CDR3 nucleotide sequence: TGTGCCTGGAGTGTTAGTGGGGGGGCTTCCTACAATGAGCAGTTCTTC.

This chain uses TRBV7-5 with TRBJ2-7; the table's D call TRBD2 went unverified against the DNA. TRBV7-5 is a recognized pseudogene. The CDR3 spans 20 residues. This chain's CDR3 is CARSLISPIWGLAEPYEQYF. The CDR3 nucleotides are TGTGCCAGAAGCTTAATTTCGCCGATTTGGGGACTAGCAGAACCCTACGAGCAGTACTTC.

The CDR3 DNA reads as TGTGCCAGCAGCCCCACCGCGGGGCCCTACAATGAGCAGTTCTTC. Encoded protein: CASSPTAGPYNEQFF. The V gene is TRBV7-9, the J gene TRBJ2-1; tentative D call: TRBD2 (6 bases). From germline, CDR1 is SEHNR and CDR2 FQNEAQ (reference sequence). V lost 5 bases to trimming and J lost 2 bases, with 13 bases between them. The CDR3 contains 15 residues. Drawing the rest from reference TRBV7-9 and TRBJ2-1, the complete variable domain is DTGVSQNPRHKITKRGQNVTFRCDPISEHNRLYWYRQTLGQGPEFLTYFQNEAQLEKSRLLSDRFSAERPKGSFSTLEIQRTEQGDSAMYLCASSPTAGPYNEQFFGPGTRLTVL.

The gene calls are TRBV11-2 and TRBJ1-1; D uncertain. This CDR3 is 13 amino acids long. Trimming took 5 bases from V and 7 from J, leaving 14 bases between them. CDR1 and CDR2 from the germline V gene are SGHAT and FQNNGV. This chain's CDR3 is CASSPPSHLEAFF. The CDR3 coding sequence is TGTGCCAGCAGCCCGCCCAGTCATCTTGAAGCTTTCTTT.

This chain connects TRBV19 to TRBJ1-1; tentative D call: TRBD1 (5 bases). The CDR3 runs to 17 residues. V lost 1 base and J lost 1, with 16 bases in between. Germline V gene lookup returns CDR1 LNHDA and CDR2 SQIVND (reference sequence). The CDR3 protein is CASSIGSEGPTNTEAFF. The CDR3 DNA follows: TGTGCCAGTAGTATAGGTTCCGAGGGACCAACGAACACTGAAGCTTTCTTT.

The chain has TRBV7-9 and TRBJ1-4; D gene uncertain. The CDR3 sequence is 14 residues long. V was pared by 1 base and J by 8 bases, with 11 bases between. CDR1 is SEHNR and CDR2 is FQNEAQ in the germline V gene (reference sequence). CDR3 DNA: TGTGCCAGCAGCTTAGATGAGGTTCGGGAAAAACTGTTTTTT. Translating it yields CASSLDEVREKLFF.

This clone was seen a few times. CDR3 sequence: CASSSGQGAFYEQYF. DNA for the CDR3: TGTGCCAGCAGCTCCGGACAGGGGGCCTTTTACGAGCAGTACTTC. The chain joins TRBV5-4 to TRBJ2-7, with 11 bases identical to TRBD1. Germline assignment: CDR1 SGHNT and CDR2 YYREEE (reference sequence). The length of the CDR3 is 15 residues. V gave up 3 bases and J gave up 4 bases; unmatched junction bases: 6.

In the case of this clone: At the DNA level, this CDR3 is encoded by other sequences in the same sample as well. This sequence joins TRBV30 and TRBJ1-3; D ambiguous. Germline V lookup: CDR1 GTSNPN, CDR2 SVGIG (reference sequence). There are 13 residues in the CDR3. Trimming left V 2 bases short and J 0 bases short, with 5 bases between. The CDR3 loop reads CAWSMGSGNTIYF. The CDR3 DNA is TGTGCCTGGAGTATGGGCTCTGGAAACACCATATATTTT.

The chain joins TRBV19 to TRBJ1-2; no definite D call. V dropped 1 base and J dropped 8 bases, with 8 bases sitting between them. This CDR3 spans 12 amino acids. Germline V lookup: CDR1 LNHDA, CDR2 SQIVND (reference sequence). CDR3: CASSIGAQGYTF. The CDR3 DNA follows: TGTGCCAGTAGTATAGGGGCGCAAGGCTACACCTTC.

The chain links TRBV4-3 to TRBJ2-1; TRBD2 matches 12 bases. This CDR3 is 18 amino acids long. Trimming cost V 4 bases and J 3 bases; bases outside gene matches: 10. In germline, CDR1 is LGHNA, CDR2 YSLEER. The CDR3 reads CASSLRLAGEDYYNEQFF. For the CDR3, the DNA is TGCGCCAGCAGCCTCCGACTAGCGGGAGAGGACTACTACAATGAGCAGTTCTTC.

The chain links TRBV13 to TRBJ2-7; TRBD1 matches 10 bases. The germline CDR1 and CDR2 sequences are PRHDT and FYEKMQ (reference sequence). Trimming cost V 5 bases and J 4 bases; bases outside gene matches: 8. This CDR3 contains 15 residues. The CDR3, as DNA: TGTGCCAGCAGCCAAGGGGGACAGGGGTTGTACGAGCAGTACTTC. It codes for CASSQGGQGLYEQYF.